The source of this TCR beta chain is a study of OX40 agonist ivuxolimab in advanced cancers. Notes on the research overall: Ivuxolimab was a fully human IgG2 agonistic monoclonal antibody targeting the costimulatory receptor OX40 (CD134). The paper describes the monotherapy dose-escalation part (N of about 57 patients) of the phase I trial of ivuxolimab. Peripheral TCRbeta sequencing aimed to test whether ivuxolimab altered TCR sequence diversity and caused clonal T-cell expansion. In the dose-escalation cohort, roughly 80% of patients were male, and the mean age was about 55 years, with a range of about 23 to 90. Intravenous ivuxolimab was administered to patients every 2 weeks at six dose levels: 0.01, 0.1, 0.3, 1.5, 3 and 10 mg/kg. Three dose-escalation patients achieved partial responses, one with hepatocellular carcinoma and two with cutaneous melanoma. Among the roughly 52 dose-escalation patients, approximately 20 had hepatocellular carcinoma, roughly 15 melanoma, 9 renal cell carcinoma and 9 head and neck cancer. Patients were allowed to have had prior anti-PD-1, anti-PD-L1 or anti-CTLA-4 therapy, and around 40% of the dose-escalation patients had previously received checkpoint inhibitors.

The trial excluded patients who had a history of autoimmune disease or were on systemic immunosuppression. In every dose cohort, peripheral blood was drawn for TCR sequencing at baseline, cycle 4 day 1, and cycle 7 day 1. Samples came from an open-label, multicenter, first-in-human phase I dose-escalation trial of ivuxolimab. Adults with locally advanced or metastatic head and neck squamous cell, hepatocellular, melanoma or renal cell carcinoma were enrolled in the trial. Before TCR sequencing, CD4+ T cells and CD8+ T cells were sorted from peripheral blood as separate populations. CDR1 and CDR2 are read off the germline V gene as SGDLS and YYNGEE. The CDR3 contains 18 residues, cysteine and phenylalanine counted. The entry retains the CDR3 DNA only, 54 bases that are in frame from base 1. The junction shows trimming of 4 bases on V and 0 bases on J, and the gene matches do not reach 11 bases of it.

To sequence the TCRbeta CDR3 region, genomic DNA was isolated from the sorted cells. The immunoSEQ Assay was used to sequence the TCRbeta CDR3 regions. The table comes from immuneACCESS by way of TCRdb, which keeps in-frame sequences with V and J called. Part of the clones is missing from these tables; in studies checked, under half for an unresolved V gene and the rest for unknown reasons. Present in this sample are roughly 61,000 clones, more than 70% of which were seen just once. The ten largest clones capture 0.52% of the sample. Here is what the overall study found, with its caveats: Low levels of normalized T-cell clonal expansion were also seen in some patients who did not respond. Clonal expansion of both CD4+ and CD8+ blood T cells was observed from baseline to week 6 at doses 0.1 to 3.0 mg/kg. In partial responders in the 0.1-3.0 mg/kg groups, normalized peripheral clonal expansion was found to be among the lowest, especially among CD8+ T cells. After ivuxolimab, more expanded clones were found on average in CD8+ T cells than in CD4+ T cells. Which antigens the clonally expanded peripheral T cells were specific for was not determined.

Worth noting for this clone: The antigen this receptor binds is unknown. Base qualities are not recorded, but no much larger clone differs from it by a single base.

The origin of this receptor is an adult with an advanced solid tumor such as melanoma, head and neck, liver or kidney cancer. The rearranged chain carries TRBV9 and TRBJ2-3, with 10 bases aligning to TRBD2. Sequencing was performed on CD4+ or CD8+ T cells sorted from blood, taken in a trial of the OX40 agonist ivuxolimab. CDR3 reads: CASSPRTSGRPSTDTQYF. The sequenced DNA: TGTGCCAGCAGCCCTCGGACTAGCGGTAGGCCTAGCACAGATACGCAGTATTTT.